The T cell receptor beta chain described here comes from a study of cytomegalovirus exposure and HLA in healthy donors (dated by TCRdb to 2016 to 2017). Study-level background: In an earlier analysis of approximately 500 of the donors, about 270 Gb of sequence data and 100 million or so unique TCR beta sequences from about 190 million T cells were reported. An earlier analysis of nearly 600 of the donors applied high-throughput TCR beta sequencing to assess whether each TCR beta V gene segment acted as functional or pseudogenic. The T cell repertoires of 666 subjects were profiled by immunosequencing and related to cytomegalovirus serostatus. Every repertoire in the discovery cohort had been generated on one and the same sequencing platform. Rather than drawing on any new phenotypic data, the later analysis identified candidate immune exposures from TCR beta sequences and the way those sequences occurred across donors. Among 350 to 400 genotyped donors of the cohort, an average of approximately 240,000 unique TCR beta nucleotide sequences were sequenced per donor, 15% to 20% of them non-productive. Donor age, sex, ethnicity and CMV serostatus were collected together with the repertoire data. A separate validation cohort of over 95 different subjects was used in addition to the roughly 640-subject first cohort. High-throughput TCR immunosequencing, statistical association of individual TCRs with disease status, and machine learning were combined to predict cytomegalovirus infection status. The number of typed donors differed by locus: roughly 620-630 for A, B, C, DRB1 and DQB1; approximately 520 for DQA1; 606 for DPA1; and around 450 for DPB1. Both class I and class II loci were covered by HLA typing, at four-digit resolution. The study was designed to test whether signatures of past pathogen exposure could be identified by cataloging public T cell receptors. A later analysis re-analyzed previously published TCR beta repertoires from approximately 700 donors and added high-resolution HLA genotyping to study TCR occurrence patterns. The genetic ancestry cluster associated with self-reported Caucasian donors included over 80% of the roughly 400 genotyped donors. Approximately 300 gigabases of sequencing data and 75 million to 85 million unique TCR sequences made up an early release that covered approximately 700 HLA-typed donors. Roughly 5 DR-DQ haplotypes were treated as single units for association and clustering because of strong linkage in the cohort. A later genetic analysis took genome-wide SNP genotypes for about three fifths of the roughly 670 donors and used that subset as a discovery cohort.

The cohort was made up of approximately 670 healthy bone marrow donors. At the time of sampling, every cohort member was nominally healthy, though immune exposures that went unrecorded were likely present. The donor was CMV seronegative and was included in the group of about 350 seronegative cohort members. A peripheral blood sample was provided by each donor, and peripheral blood mononuclear cells were used for TCR beta sequencing. Genomic DNA extraction from the blood cell samples was performed with the Qiagen DNeasy Blood Extraction Kit. The library came from the immunoSEQ multiplex PCR assay. A mixture of 60 forward primers for TCR Vbeta segments and 13 reverse primers for TCR Jbeta segments was used in the multiplex PCR. The CDR3 region of rearranged TCR beta genes was amplified from genomic DNA with a multiplex PCR assay. The amplified TCR beta libraries were sequenced on the Illumina HiSeq System as 87-base-pair reads. For the original study's pipeline: A later analysis tallied approximately 87 million unique TCR beta chains across the 550 to 850 repertoires, and around 9.9 million of those chains were shared by two or more donors. Raw reads were error-corrected and collapsed into unique sequences by a nearest-neighbor algorithm in which closely related sequences were merged to remove PCR and sequencing errors. CDR3 sequences were aligned to IMGT reference sequences to assign V, D and J gene segments. For a sequence to be retained, at least a six-nucleotide match to both a V gene segment and a J gene segment was required. A rearrangement was called productive if the CDR3 had no stop codons and remained in frame with V and J, and every other rearrangement was called non-productive. CDR3 was defined by IMGT convention, running from the second conserved V-encoded cysteine to the conserved J-encoded phenylalanine. In an earlier analysis of some 550 of the donors, sequences lacking an unambiguous match to a single V gene segment were excluded. An earlier analysis of roughly 590 of the donors called V segments functional above 56.7% productive rearrangements and segregating when the between-donor standard deviation exceeded 5%. A statistical classification framework was developed to diagnose cytomegalovirus status using the catalog of TCR beta chain sequences. In a later analysis, V and J genes were assigned by comparing TCR nucleotide sequences against IMGT/GENE-DB human TR gene sequences. A later analysis assigned CDR3 sequences and most-parsimonious VDJ recombination scenarios with the TCRdist pipeline. In a later analysis, each TCR beta chain was defined by its CDR3 amino acid sequence together with its V-gene family, and reads lacking a unique V-gene family were excluded. A later analysis removed several hundred highly shared, low-generation-probability nucleotide sequences to deal with suspected cross-contamination and a sequencing artifact. A later analysis calculated a clonal expansion index for each public chain from normalized within-repertoire ranks of inferred template counts. In a later analysis, generation probabilities were computed with a VDJ recombination model fitted to out-of-frame rearrangements, and the resulting probabilities were checked against IGoR. Hypergeometric tests were used in a later analysis to score TCR-TCR, TCR-HLA and TCR-CMV co-occurrence, with a repertoire-size bias correction applied to the TCR pairs. In a later analysis, false discovery rates were estimated by permuting HLA or CMV assignments 20 times. In a later analysis, co-occurring TCRs were grouped using DBSCAN, and TCRdist sequence similarity was added for clustering within HLA-allele-positive subsets. Repertoires with fewer than 30,000 or more than 120,000 public chains, plus five repertoires with anomalous nucleotide sharing, were excluded from co-occurrence clustering. The clones in this table, taken by TCRdb from immuneACCESS, are in-frame only. Not every clone is retained; where verified, under half of the shortfall comes from an unresolved V gene, and the cause of the rest is unknown. D and trimming come from the DNA, and the V and J calls and clone size come from that table. Present in this sample are under 250,000 clones, around 77% of which were seen just once. The top ten constitute less than 3.5% of the sample.

The CDR3 has 16 amino acids, counting the end cysteine and phenylalanine. Only the CDR3 DNA is retained, 48 bases long and in frame from the first base. Sequences MNHEY (CDR1) and SVGAGI (CDR2) are obtained from the germline V gene. The germline ends are 11 bases apart after V is trimmed by 2 bases and J by 0 bases. What the study reported, not specific to this receptor: A further reported finding was that TCR beta sequences accurately predicted the HLA-A and HLA-B alleles for most subjects in the first cohort. A few of the identified cytomegalovirus-associated TCR beta chains were confirmed in vitro to be specific for cytomegalovirus antigens. Because counts were too low, roughly 16 rarely observed V segments, including chromosome 9 orphons, were excluded from the earlier analysis of about 500 of the donors. Because some donors lacked HLA typing at each locus, the association tests relied only on the typed subset. In a later analysis, the rate of TCR association differed among HLA loci, with DRB1 alleles having the most associated TCRs and HLA-C alleles having the fewest. Strong co-occurrence of HLA alleles, especially DR and DQ, made assigning TCR associations to individual alleles difficult. Because the 87-base-pair reads could not distinguish some IMGT-functional V segments, including TRBV6-2 and TRBV6-3, those segments were excluded. In a later analysis, most CMV-associated TCR beta chains were found to appear HLA-restricted, with HLA associations seemingly driven largely by CMV exposure. Cytomegalovirus status was reported to be diagnosed by the classifier with high specificity and sensitivity in both the original and validation cohorts. Most TCR sequences were observed very rarely across donors, whereas some public TCRs were present in many individuals. For the cohort, immune exposure information was limited to CMV serostatus. The authors suggested that the approach could potentially be generalized to other disease states and immunological phenotypes. A cluster of highly shared sequence variants was judged likely to be a technical artifact of the sequencing pipeline. In this cohort, only TCR beta chains were sequenced, and detectable features were limited by the absence of alpha or paired-chain data. Broadly in line with IMGT annotations, most TCR beta V segments showed up in productive rearrangements about 87% or about 30% of the time in an earlier analysis of several hundred of the donors. Roughly uniform sequencing depth across donors was assumed in presence/absence analyses, although this assumption may not hold. A later analysis found that HLA-associated TCR beta chains were more clonally expanded and had lower generation probabilities than equally common non-associated chains. A later genetic analysis associated a missense DCLRE1C variant with V-gene and J-gene trimming of TCR beta chains, and an independent cohort replicated the association. A later analysis reported that several top co-occurrence clusters appeared linked to parvovirus B19, influenza, CMV and Epstein-Barr virus. Compared with the roughly 600-donor mean, donors in an Asian-associated ancestry cluster had fewer N-insertions in productive TCRs, according to a later genetic analysis. Correlated functional status among segregating V segments might reflect linkage disequilibrium, but an unknown experimental factor could not be ruled out. The study listed around 160 TCR beta chains as associated with cytomegalovirus. At a false discovery rate of 0.05, a later analysis linked 15,000 to 20,000 TCR beta sequences to specific HLA alleles.

Details on this clone: What antigen it recognizes has not been identified. No clone much larger than this one lies a single base away; base qualities are absent.

The chain was built from TRBV6-5 and TRBJ2-1; confidence is insufficient to name the D gene. The sequence came from a woman in her thirties in good health and CMV-seronegative. Input material: PBMCs. At the DNA level, the sequence is TGTGCCAGCAGTTACGGCGGCTTCAGCTCCTACAATGAGCAGTTCTTC. Translated, it gives CASSYGGFSSYNEQFF.